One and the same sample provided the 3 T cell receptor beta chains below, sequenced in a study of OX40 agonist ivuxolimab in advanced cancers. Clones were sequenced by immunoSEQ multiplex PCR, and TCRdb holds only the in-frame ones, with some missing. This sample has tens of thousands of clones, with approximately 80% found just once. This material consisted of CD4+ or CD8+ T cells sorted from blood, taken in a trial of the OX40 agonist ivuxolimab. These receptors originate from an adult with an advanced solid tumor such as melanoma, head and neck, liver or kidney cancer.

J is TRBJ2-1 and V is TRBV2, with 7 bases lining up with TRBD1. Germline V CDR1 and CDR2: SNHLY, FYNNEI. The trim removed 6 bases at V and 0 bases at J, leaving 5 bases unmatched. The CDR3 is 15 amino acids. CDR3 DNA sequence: TGTGCCAGCAGACTGACAGGGAACTCCTACAATGAGCAGTTCTTC. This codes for CASRLTGNSYNEQFF.

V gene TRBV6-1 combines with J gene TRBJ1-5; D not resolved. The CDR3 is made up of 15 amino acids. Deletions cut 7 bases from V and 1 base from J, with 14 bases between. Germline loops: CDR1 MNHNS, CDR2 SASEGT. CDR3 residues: CASTEGGRSNQPQHF. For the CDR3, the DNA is TGTGCCAGCACCGAAGGTGGCCGAAGCAATCAGCCCCAGCATTTT.

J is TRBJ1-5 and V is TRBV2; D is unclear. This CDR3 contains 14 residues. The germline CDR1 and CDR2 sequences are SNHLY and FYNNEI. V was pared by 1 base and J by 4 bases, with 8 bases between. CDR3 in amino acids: CASSEGWGNQPQHF. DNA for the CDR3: TGTGCCAGCAGTGAAGGGTGGGGAAATCAGCCCCAGCATTTT.